This TCR beta chain was sequenced for a study of T cells after yellow fever vaccination. Turning to the study itself: Preparation of fractions with low cell numbers was performed using SMART-Seq v4 Ultra Low Input. Study-wide results and limits: The study re-detected most primary-vaccination clones after the booster (approximately 96% CD4, approximately 88% CD8).

The CDR3 runs to 13 residues. The V end was cut by 4 bases, the J end by 6 bases, with 12 bases between. Germline V gene lookup returns CDR1 SGHRS and CDR2 YFSETQ. Making TCR cDNA involved 5'RACE template switching, which added UMIs and a universal primer site. In TCRdb, the 5' RACE reads were re-called with MiXCR into one record per CDR3 protein. The profile covers approximately 160,000 distinct CDR3 sequences, with about 6% appearing a single time and about 2.7% taken by the ten largest. This clonotype was seen repeatedly, ten times or more. The antigen is not known. This receptor was taken from a man younger than 30 who received the YFV17D yellow fever vaccine. V gene TRBV5-1 combines with J gene TRBJ2-3; the D gene could be TRBD1 or TRBD2 (6 bases each). The sequencing here drew on CD4+ T cells sorted from PBMCs, taken on the day of the first yellow fever vaccination. The DNA for the CDR3 is TGCGCCAGCAGCGGGGGGCAGGTGGATACGCAGTATTTT. Translation: CASSGGQVDTQYF.